This T cell receptor (beta chain) was sequenced for a study of identical twins. The donors were all healthy and Caucasian. The CDR3 is 14 amino acids. V shed 11 bases and J 5 bases; nucleotides not matched to a gene: 12. Looked up from germline, CDR1 is ENHRY and CDR2 is SYGVKD. TCRdb ran MiXCR on the 5' RACE reads and lists one entry per CDR3 protein. The sample shows around 1.7 million distinct CDR3 sequences, around a third of them seen only once. What was sequenced was cord blood. This chain links TRBV10-3 with TRBJ2-1, with 7 bases aligning to TRBD2. This TCR was sampled from a newborn girl in good health. The CDR3 loop is CAAATGTTNNEQFF. CDR3 nucleotide sequence: TGTGCCGCGGCAACCGGGACTACCAACAATGAGCAGTTCTTC.